What follows describes a single T cell receptor beta chain. Its antigen is as yet unknown. These data are taken from a study of cytomegalovirus exposure and HLA in healthy donors. Study-wide points: Later findings reportedly placed an Asian-associated ancestry cluster below the roughly 670-donor mean for N-insertions. Listed as cytomegalovirus-associated were 164 TCR beta chains.

Germline-derived CDR1 and CDR2 are LNHDA and SQIVND (reference sequence). V dropped 7 bases and J dropped 0; count of bases not matched to a gene: 9. The CDR3 runs 16 residues. Both 60 Vbeta primers and 13 Jbeta primers went into the PCR. Authors' methods: Later reanalysis found 80 million or so unique TCR beta chains, approximately 11 million of them shared. Generated by immunoSEQ multiplex PCR, the TCRdb table keeps only in-frame clones and is missing some. That table gives V, J and clone size, and the DNA gave D and trimming. Among 74,000 or so clones listed, roughly 65% were seen once. This clonotype was obtained from a woman in her twenties or thirties in good health and CMV-seronegative. The chain couples TRBV19 to TRBJ1-3; 7 bases fit TRBD1. The source material was PBMCs. The CDR3 region has the DNA TGTGCCAGTAACCCGGGACAGCTGAGCTCTGGAAACACCATATATTTT. Protein: CASNPGQLSSGNTIYF.